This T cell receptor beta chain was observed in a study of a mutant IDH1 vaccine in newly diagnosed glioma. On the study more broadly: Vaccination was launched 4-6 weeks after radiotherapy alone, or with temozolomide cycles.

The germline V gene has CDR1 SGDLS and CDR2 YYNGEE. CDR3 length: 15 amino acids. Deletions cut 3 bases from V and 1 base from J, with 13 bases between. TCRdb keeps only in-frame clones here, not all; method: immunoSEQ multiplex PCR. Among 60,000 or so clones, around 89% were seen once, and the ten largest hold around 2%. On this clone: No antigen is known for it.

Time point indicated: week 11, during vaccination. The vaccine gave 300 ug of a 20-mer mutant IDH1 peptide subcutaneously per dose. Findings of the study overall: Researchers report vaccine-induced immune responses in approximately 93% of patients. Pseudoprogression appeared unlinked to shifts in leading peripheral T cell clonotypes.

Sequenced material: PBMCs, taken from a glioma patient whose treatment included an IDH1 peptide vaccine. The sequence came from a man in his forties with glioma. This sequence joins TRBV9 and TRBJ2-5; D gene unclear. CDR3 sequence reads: CASSARPSIQETQYF. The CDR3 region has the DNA TGTGCCAGCAGCGCCCGGCCCTCGATCCAAGAGACCCAGTACTTC.